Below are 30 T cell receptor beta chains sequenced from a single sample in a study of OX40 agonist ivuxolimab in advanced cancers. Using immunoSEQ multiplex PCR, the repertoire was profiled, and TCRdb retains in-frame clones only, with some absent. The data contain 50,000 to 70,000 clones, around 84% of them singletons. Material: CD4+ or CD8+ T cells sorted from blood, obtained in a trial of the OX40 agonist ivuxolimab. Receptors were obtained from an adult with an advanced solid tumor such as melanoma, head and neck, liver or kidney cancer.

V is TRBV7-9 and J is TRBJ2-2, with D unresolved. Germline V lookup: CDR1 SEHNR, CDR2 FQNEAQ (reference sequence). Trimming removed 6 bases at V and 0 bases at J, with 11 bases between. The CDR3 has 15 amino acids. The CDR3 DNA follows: TGTGCCAGCAGTCTAGGCCTCGCGAACACCGGGGAGCTGTTTTTT. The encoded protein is CASSLGLANTGELFF.

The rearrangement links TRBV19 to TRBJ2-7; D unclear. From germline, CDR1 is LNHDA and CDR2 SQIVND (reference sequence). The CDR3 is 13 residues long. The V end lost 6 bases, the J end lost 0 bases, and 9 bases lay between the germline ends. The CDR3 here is CASREPSSYEQYF. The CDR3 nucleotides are TGTGCCAGTAGGGAACCCAGCTCCTACGAGCAGTACTTC. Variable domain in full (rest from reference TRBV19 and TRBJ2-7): DGGITQSPKYLFRKEGQNVTLSCEQNLNHDAMYWYRQDPGQGLRLIYYSQIVNDFQKGDIAEGYSVSREKKESFPLTVTSAQKNPTAFYLCASREPSSYEQYFGPGTRLTVT.

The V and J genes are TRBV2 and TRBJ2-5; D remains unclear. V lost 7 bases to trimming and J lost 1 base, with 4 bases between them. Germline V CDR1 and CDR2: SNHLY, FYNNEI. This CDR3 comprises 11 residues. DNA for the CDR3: TGTGCCAGCATGGTCCAAGAGACCCAGTACTTC. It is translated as CASMVQETQYF. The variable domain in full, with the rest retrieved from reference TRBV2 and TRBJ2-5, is EPEVTQTPSHQVTQMGQEVILRCVPISNHLYFYWYRQILGQKVEFLVSFYNNEISEKSEIFDDQFSVERPDGSNFTLKIRSTKLEDSAMYFCASMVQETQYFGPGTRLLVL.

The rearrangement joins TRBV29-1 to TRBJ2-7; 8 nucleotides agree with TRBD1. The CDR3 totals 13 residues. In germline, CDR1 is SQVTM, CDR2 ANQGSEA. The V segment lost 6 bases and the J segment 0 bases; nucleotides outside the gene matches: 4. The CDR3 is CSVGQGSSYEQYF. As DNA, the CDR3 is TGCAGCGTCGGACAGGGAAGCTCCTACGAGCAGTACTTC.

Here the CDR3 reads CASIPGQGFGQPQHF. The CDR3 DNA sequence: TGTGCCAGCATCCCGGGACAGGGTTTTGGTCAGCCCCAGCATTTT. The J gene is TRBJ1-5, the V gene TRBV28; 9 positions agree with TRBD1. The CDR3 contains 15 residues. The germline V gene has CDR1 MDHEN and CDR2 SYDVKM. Germline trimming cut 7 bases from V and 6 bases from J; bases unmatched to any gene: 10.

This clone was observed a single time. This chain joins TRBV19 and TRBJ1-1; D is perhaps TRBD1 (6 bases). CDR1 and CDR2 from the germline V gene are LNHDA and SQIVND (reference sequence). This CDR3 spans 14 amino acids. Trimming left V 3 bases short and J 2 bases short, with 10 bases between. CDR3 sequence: CASSIWGANTEAFF. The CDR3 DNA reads TGTGCCAGTAGTATTTGGGGGGCAAACACTGAAGCTTTCTTT.

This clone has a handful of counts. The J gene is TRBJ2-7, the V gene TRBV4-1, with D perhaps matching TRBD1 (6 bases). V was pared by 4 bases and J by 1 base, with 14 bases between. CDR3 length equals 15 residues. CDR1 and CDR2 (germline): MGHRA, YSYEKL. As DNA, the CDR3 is TGCGCCAGCAGCCGCGACGAGGGGACATCCTACGAGCAGTACTTC. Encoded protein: CASSRDEGTSYEQYF.

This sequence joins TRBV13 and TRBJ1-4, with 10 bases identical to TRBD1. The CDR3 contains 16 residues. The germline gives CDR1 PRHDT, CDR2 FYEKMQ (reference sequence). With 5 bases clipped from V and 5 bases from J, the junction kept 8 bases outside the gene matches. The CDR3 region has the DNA TGTGCCAGCAGCATTAGAAGACAGGGGGCAAATGAAAAACTGTTTTTT. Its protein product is CASSIRRQGANEKLFF.

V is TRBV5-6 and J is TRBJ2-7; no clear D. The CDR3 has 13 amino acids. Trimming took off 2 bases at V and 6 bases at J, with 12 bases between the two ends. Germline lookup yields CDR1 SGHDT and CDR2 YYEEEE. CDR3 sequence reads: CASSFIFSPEQYF. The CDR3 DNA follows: TGTGCCAGCAGCTTTATATTTTCGCCCGAGCAGTACTTC. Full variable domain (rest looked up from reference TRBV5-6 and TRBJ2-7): DAGVTQSPTHLIKTRGQQVTLRCSPKSGHDTVSWYQQALGQGPQFIFQYYEEEERQRGNFPDRFSGHQFPNYSSELNVNALLLGDSALYLCASSFIFSPEQYFGPGTRLTVT.

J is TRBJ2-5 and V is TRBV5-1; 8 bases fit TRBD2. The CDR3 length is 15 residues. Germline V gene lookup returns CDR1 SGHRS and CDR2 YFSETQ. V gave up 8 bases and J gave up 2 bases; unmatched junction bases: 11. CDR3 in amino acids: CASRNGTRGQETQYF. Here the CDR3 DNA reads TGCGCCAGTAGAAACGGGACTAGGGGGCAAGAGACCCAGTACTTC.

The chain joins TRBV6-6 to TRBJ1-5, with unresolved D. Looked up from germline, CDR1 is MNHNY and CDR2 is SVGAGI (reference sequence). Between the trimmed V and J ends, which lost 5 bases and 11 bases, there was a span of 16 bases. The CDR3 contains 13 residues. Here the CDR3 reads CASSQTPARAQHF. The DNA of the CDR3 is TGTGCCAGCAGTCAGACTCCAGCGAGGGCCCAGCATTTT.

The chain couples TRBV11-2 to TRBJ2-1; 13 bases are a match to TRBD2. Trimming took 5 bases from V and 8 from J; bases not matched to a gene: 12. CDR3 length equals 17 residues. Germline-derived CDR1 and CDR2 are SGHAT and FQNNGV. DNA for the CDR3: TGTGCCAGCAGCCGACGACTAGCGGGAGGCCAGTCCGATGAGCAGTTCTTC. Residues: CASSRRLAGGQSDEQFF.

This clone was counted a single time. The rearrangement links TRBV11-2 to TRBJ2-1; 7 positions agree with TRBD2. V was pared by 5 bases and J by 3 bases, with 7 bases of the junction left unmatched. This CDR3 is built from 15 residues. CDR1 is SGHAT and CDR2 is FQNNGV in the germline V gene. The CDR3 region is CASSPPAGDYNEQFF. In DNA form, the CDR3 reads TGTGCCAGCAGCCCCCCCGCGGGGGACTACAATGAGCAGTTCTTC.

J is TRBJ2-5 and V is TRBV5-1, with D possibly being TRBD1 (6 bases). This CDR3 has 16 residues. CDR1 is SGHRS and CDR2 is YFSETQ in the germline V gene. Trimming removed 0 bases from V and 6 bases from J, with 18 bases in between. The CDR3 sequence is CASSLGGGDSPKTQYF. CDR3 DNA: TGCGCCAGCAGCTTGGGTGGGGGCGATTCCCCCAAGACCCAGTACTTC. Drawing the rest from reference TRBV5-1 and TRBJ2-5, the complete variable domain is KAGVTQTPRYLIKTRGQQVTLSCSPISGHRSVSWYQQTPGQGLQFLFEYFSETQRNKGNFPGRFSGRQFSNSRSEMNVSTLELGDSALYLCASSLGGGDSPKTQYFGPGTRLLVL.

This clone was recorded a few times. In DNA form, the CDR3 reads TGTGCCAGCAGTTCCCCTGCGGGGGGGACCTACGAGCAGTACTTC. Translating gives CASSSPAGGTYEQYF. The chain joins TRBV6-5 to TRBJ2-7, with 9 bases identical to TRBD2. V lost 4 bases, J lost 2 bases, and 6 bases stayed unmatched. This CDR3 spans 15 amino acids. Per the germline V gene, CDR1 is MNHEY and CDR2 is SVGAGI.

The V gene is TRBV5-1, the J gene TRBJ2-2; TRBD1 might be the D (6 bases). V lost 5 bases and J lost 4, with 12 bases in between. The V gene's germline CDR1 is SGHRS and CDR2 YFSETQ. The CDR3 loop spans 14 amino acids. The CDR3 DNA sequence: TGCGCCAGCAGTTCAAGCAGGGGCACCGGGGAGCTGTTTTTT. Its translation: CASSSSRGTGELFF.

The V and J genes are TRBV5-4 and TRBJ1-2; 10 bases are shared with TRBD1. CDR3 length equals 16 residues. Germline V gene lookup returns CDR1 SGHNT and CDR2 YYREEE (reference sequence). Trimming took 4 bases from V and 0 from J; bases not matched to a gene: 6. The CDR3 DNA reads TGTGCCAGCAGCACGGGACAGGGGATGACTAACTATGGCTACACCTTC. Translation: CASSTGQGMTNYGYTF.

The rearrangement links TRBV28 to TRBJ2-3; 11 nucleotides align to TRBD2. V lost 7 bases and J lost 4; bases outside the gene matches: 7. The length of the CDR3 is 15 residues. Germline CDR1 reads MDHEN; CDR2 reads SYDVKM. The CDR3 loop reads CASTLAGEWADTQYF. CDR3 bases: TGTGCCAGCACACTAGCGGGAGAGTGGGCAGATACGCAGTATTTT.

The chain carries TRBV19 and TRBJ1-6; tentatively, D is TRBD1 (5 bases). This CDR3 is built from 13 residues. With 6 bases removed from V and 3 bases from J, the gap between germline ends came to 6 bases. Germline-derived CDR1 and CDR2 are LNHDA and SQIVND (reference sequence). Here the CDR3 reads CASSDSYNSPLHF. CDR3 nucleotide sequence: TGTGCCAGTAGCGACAGCTATAATTCACCCCTCCACTTT.

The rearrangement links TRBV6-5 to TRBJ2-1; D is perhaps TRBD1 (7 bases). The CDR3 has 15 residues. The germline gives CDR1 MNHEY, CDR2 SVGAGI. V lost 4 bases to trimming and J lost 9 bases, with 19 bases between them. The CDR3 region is CASSSGGQGVGEQFF. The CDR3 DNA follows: TGTGCCAGCAGTTCAGGGGGGCAGGGGGTGGGTGAGCAGTTCTTC.

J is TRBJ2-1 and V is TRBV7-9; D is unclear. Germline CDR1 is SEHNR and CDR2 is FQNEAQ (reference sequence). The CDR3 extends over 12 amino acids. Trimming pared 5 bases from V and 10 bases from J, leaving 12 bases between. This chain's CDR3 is CASSQIRSEQFF. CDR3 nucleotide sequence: TGTGCCAGCAGCCAAATTCGGAGCGAGCAGTTCTTC.

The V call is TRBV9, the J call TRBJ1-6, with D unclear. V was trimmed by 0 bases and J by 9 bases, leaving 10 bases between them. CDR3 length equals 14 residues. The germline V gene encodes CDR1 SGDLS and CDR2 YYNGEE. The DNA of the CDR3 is TGTGCCAGCAGCGTAGTGGAGCGTTCTTCACCCCTCCACTTT. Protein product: CASSVVERSSPLHF. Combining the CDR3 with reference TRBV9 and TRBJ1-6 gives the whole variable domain DSGVTQTPKHLITATGQRVTLRCSPRSGDLSVYWYQQSLDQGLQFLIQYYNGEERAKGNILERFSAQQFPDLHSELNLSSLELGDSALYFCASSVVERSSPLHFGNGTRLTVT.

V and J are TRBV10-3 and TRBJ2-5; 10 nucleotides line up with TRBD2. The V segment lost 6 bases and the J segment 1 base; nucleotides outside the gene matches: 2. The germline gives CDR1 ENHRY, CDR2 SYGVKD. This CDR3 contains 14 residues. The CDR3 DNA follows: TGTGCCATCAGAGCTAGCGGGGGCCAAGAGACCCAGTACTTC. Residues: CAIRASGGQETQYF.

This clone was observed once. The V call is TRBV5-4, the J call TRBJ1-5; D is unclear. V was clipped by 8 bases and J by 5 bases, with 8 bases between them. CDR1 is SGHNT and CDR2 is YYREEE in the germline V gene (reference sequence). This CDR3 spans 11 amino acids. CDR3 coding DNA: TGTGCCAGTAGGACCGATCAGCCCCAGCATTTT. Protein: CASRTDQPQHF.

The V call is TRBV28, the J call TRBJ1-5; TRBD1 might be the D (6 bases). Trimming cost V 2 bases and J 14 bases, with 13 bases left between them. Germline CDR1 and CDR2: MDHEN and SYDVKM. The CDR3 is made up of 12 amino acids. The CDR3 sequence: CASSLAGTPEHF. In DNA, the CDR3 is TGTGCCAGCAGTTTAGCCGGGACACCAGAGCATTTT.

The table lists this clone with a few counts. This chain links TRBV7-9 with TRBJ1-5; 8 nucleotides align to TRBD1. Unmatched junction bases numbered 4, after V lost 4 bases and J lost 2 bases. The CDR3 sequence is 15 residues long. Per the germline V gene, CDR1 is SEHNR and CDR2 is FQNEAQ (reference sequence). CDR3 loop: CASSSGGEGNQPQHF. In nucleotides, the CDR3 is TGTGCCAGCAGCTCAGGGGGCGAGGGCAATCAGCCCCAGCATTTT.

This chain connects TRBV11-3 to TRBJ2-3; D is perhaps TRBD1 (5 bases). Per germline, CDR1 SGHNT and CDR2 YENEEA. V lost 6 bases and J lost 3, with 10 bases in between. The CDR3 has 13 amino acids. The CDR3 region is CASSRGMTDTQYF. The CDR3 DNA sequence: TGTGCCAGCAGTAGGGGTATGACAGATACGCAGTATTTT.

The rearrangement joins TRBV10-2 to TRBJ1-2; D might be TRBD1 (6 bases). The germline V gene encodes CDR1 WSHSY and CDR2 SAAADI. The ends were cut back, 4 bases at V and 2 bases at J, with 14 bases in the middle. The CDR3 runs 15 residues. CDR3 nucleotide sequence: TGCGCCAGCAGTGCAGTAGCAGGACAGAACTATGGCTACACCTTC. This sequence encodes CASSAVAGQNYGYTF.

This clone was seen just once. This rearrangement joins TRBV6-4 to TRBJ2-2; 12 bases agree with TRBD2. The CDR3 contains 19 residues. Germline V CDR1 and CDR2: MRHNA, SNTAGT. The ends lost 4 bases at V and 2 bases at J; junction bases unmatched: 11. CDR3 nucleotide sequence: TGTGCCAGCAGTGCGACCCCAACTAGCGGGGGGTCAAACACCGGGGAGCTGTTTTTT. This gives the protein CASSATPTSGGSNTGELFF.

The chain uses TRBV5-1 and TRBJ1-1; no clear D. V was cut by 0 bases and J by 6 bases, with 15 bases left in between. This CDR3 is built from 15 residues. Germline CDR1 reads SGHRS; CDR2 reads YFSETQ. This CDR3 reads CASSLARQSGAEAFF. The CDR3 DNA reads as TGCGCCAGCAGCTTGGCGCGTCAGTCGGGCGCTGAAGCTTTCTTT. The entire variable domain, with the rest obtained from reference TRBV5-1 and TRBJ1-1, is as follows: KAGVTQTPRYLIKTRGQQVTLSCSPISGHRSVSWYQQTPGQGLQFLFEYFSETQRNKGNFPGRFSGRQFSNSRSEMNVSTLELGDSALYLCASSLARQSGAEAFFGQGTRLTVV.